The sequence of this TCR beta chain was determined in a study of spatial heterogeneity in lung cancer. Turning to the study itself: The correlation between TCR transcript counts in tumor regions and a T cell module score from matched bulk RNA-seq was strong. Unique TCR and UMI combinations averaged more than ten appearances each in raw reads.

TCRdb processed the 5' RACE reads anew with MiXCR; each CDR3 protein has one entry. The data hold approximately 11,000 distinct CDR3 sequences, with just over 5% observed a single time. The CDR3 spans 16 residues. V was clipped by 0 bases and J by 1 base; unmatched bases: 4. Germline V lookup: CDR1 LGHDT, CDR2 YNNKEL (reference sequence). Time point noted: sample taken at primary tumor resection. Sequencing covered unsorted whole RNA taken from tumor, nontumor lung or frozen PBMC. On this clonotype: The antigen is undetermined.

General study results and limits: Counts that tracked tumor mutation counts were those of expanded intratumoral alpha and beta TCRs.

The sequence was obtained from a male donor with early-stage non-small cell lung cancer. Sequencing was performed on lung tumor tissue, taken at surgery. The chain has TRBV3-1 and TRBJ2-5; 8 positions match TRBD1. Here the CDR3 reads CASSQDGTGLQETQYF. The CDR3 region has the DNA TGTGCCAGCAGCCAAGATGGGACAGGCCTCCAAGAGACCCAGTACTTC.